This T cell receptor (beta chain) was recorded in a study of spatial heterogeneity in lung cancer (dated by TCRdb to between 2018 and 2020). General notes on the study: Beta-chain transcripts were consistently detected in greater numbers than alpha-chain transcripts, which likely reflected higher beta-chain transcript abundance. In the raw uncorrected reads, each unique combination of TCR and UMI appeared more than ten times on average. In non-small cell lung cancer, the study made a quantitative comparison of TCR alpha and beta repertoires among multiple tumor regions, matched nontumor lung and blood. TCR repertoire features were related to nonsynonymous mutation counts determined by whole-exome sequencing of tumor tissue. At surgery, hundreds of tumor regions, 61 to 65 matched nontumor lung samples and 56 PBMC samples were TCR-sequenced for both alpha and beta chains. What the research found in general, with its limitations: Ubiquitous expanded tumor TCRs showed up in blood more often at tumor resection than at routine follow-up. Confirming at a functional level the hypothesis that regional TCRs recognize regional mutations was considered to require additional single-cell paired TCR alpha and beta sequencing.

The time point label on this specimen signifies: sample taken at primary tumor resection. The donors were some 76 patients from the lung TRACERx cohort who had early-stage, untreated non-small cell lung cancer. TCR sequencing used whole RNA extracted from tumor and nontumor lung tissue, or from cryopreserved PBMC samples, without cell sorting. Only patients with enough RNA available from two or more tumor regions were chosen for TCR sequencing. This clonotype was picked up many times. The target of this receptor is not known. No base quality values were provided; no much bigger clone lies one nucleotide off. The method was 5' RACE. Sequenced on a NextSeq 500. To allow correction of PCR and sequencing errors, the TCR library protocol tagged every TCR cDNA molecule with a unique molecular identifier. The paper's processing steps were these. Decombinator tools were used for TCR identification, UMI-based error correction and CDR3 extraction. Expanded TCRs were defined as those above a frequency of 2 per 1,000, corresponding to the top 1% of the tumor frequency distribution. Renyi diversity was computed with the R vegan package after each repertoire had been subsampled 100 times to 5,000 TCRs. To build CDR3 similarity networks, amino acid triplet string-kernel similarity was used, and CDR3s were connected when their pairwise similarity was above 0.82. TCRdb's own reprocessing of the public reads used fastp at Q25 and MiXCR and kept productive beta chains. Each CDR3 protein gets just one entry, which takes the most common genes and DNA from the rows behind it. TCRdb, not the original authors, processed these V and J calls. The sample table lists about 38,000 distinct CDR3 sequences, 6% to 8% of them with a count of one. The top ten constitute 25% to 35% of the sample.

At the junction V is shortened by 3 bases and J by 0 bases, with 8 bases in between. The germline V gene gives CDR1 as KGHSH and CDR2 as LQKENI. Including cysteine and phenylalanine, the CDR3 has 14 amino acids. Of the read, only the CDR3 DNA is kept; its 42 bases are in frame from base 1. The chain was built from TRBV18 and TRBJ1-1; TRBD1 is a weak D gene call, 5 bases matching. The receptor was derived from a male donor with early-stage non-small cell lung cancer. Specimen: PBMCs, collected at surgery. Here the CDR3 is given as CASSPGTLNTEAFF. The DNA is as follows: TGTGCCAGCTCACCCGGGACGCTGAACACTGAAGCTTTCTTT.